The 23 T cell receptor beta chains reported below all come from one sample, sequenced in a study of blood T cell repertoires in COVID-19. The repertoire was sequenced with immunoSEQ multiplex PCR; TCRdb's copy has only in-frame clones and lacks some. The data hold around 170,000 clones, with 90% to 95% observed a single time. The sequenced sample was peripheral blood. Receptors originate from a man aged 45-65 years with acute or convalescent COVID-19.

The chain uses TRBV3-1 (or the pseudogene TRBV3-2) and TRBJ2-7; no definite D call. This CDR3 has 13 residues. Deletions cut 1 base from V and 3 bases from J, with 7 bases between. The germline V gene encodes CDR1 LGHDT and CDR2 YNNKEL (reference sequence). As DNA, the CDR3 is TGTGCCAGCAGCCAAGGCGTTCTCTACGAGCAGTACTTC. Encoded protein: CASSQGVLYEQYF.

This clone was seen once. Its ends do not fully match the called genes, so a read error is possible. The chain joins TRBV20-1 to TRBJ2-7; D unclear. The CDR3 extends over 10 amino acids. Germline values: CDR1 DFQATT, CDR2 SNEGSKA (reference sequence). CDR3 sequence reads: CTPSSDEQYF. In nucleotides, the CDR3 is TGCACCCCGAGCTCCGACGAGCAGTACTTC.

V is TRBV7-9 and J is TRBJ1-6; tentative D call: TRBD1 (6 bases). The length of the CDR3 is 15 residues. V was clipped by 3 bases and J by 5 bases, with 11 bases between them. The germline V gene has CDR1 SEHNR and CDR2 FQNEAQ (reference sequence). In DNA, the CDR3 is TGTGCCAGCAGCTTCGGGACATCCGATAATTCACCCCTCCACTTT. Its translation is CASSFGTSDNSPLHF.

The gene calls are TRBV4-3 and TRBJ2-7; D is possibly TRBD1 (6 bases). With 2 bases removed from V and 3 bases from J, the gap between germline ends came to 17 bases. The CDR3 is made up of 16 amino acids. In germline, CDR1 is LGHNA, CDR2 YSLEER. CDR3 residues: CASSQIGWQGYYEQYV. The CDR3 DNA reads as TGCGCCAGCAGCCAAATCGGTTGGCAGGGGTACTACGAGCAGTACGTC.

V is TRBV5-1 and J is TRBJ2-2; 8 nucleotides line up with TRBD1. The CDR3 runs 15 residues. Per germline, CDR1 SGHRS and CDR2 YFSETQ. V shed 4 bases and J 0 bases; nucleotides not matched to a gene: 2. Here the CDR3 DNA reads TGCGCCAGCAGCAGACAGGGGACGAACACCGGGGAGCTGTTTTTT. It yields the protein CASSRQGTNTGELFF.

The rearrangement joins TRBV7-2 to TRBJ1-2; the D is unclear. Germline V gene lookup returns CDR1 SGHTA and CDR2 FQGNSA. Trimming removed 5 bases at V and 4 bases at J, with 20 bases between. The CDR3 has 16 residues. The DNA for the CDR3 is TGTGCCAGCAGCCTAATAACGCACGGGAACGGCTATGGCTACACCTTC. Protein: CASSLITHGNGYGYTF.

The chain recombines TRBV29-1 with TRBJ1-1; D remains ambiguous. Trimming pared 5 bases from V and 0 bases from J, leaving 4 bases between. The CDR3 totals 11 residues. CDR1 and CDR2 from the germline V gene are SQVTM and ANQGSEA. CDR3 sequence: CSVRVNTEAFF. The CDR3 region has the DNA TGCAGCGTTCGCGTGAACACTGAAGCTTTCTTT.

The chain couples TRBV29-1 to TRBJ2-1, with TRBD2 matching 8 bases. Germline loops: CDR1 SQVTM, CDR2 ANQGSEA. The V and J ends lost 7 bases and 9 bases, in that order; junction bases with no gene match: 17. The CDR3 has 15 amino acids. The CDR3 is CSADGVGAGVAEQFF. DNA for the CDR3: TGCAGCGCCGACGGGGTAGGAGCGGGAGTTGCTGAGCAGTTCTTC.

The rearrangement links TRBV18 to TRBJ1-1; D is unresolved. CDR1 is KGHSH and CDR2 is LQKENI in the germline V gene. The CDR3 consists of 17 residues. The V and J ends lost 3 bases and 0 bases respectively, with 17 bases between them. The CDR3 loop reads CASSPAPSGRLNTEAFF. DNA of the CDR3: TGTGCCAGCTCACCCGCCCCGAGTGGGAGGCTGAACACTGAAGCTTTCTTT.

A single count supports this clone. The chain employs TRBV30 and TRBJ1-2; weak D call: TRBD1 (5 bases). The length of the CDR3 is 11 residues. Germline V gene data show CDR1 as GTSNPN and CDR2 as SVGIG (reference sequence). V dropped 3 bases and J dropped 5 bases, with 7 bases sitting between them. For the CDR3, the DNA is TGTGCCTGGAGGACAGCTTATGGCTACACCTTC. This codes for CAWRTAYGYTF.

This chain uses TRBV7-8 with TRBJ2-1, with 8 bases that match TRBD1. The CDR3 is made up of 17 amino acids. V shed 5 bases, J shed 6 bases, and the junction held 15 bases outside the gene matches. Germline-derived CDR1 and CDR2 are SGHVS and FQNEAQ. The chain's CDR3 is CASSHAKIQGVVNEQFF. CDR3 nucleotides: TGTGCCAGCAGCCACGCAAAAATACAGGGGGTAGTCAATGAGCAGTTCTTC.

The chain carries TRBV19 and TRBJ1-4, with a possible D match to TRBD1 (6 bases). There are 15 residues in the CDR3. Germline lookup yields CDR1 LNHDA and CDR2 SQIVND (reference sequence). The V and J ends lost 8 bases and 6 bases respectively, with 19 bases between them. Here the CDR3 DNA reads TGTGCCAGTTCTAAAGGGGGTAGTGGGGATGAAAAACTGTTTTTT. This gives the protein CASSKGGSGDEKLFF.

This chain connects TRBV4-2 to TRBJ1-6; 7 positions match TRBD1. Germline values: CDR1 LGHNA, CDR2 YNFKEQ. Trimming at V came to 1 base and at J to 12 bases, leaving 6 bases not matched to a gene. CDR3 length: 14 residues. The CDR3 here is CASSQVQGEGPLHF. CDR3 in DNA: TGTGCCAGCAGCCAAGTGCAGGGGGAAGGACCCCTCCACTTT.

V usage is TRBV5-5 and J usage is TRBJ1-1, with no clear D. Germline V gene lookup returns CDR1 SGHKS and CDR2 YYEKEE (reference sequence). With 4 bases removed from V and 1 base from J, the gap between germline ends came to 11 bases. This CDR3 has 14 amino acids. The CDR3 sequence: CASSPPRGNTEAFF. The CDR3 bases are TGTGCCAGCAGCCCACCTCGGGGGAACACTGAAGCTTTCTTT.

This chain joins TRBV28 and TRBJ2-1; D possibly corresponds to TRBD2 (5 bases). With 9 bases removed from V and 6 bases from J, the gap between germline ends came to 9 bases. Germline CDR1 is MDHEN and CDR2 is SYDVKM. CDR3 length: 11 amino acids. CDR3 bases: TGTGCCAGTAGAGGACTCAATGAGCAGTTCTTC. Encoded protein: CASRGLNEQFF.

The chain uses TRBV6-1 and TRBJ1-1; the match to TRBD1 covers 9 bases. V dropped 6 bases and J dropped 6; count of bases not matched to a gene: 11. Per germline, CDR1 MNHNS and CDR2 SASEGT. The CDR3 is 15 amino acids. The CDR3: CASRYTGGAGSEAFF. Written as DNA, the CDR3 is TGTGCCAGCAGATATACAGGGGGCGCGGGATCTGAAGCTTTCTTT.

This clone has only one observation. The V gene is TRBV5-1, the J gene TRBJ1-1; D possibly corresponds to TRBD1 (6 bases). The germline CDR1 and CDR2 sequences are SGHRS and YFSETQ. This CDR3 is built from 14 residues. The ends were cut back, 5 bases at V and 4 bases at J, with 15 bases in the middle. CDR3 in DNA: TGCGCCAGCAGGCAAAGTACAGGGAGCACTGAAGCTTTCTTT. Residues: CASRQSTGSTEAFF.

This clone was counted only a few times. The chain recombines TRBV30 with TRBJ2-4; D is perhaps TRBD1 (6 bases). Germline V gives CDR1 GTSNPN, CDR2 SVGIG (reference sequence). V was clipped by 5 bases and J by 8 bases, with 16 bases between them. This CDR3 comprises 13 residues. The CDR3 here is CAWGERGIDIQYF. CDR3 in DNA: TGTGCCTGGGGGGAAAGGGGGATAGACATTCAGTACTTC. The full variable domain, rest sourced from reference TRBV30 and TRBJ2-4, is SQTIHQWPATLVQPVGSPLSLECTVEGTSNPNLYWYRQAAGRGLQLLFYSVGIGQISSEVPQNLSASRPQDRQFILSSKKLLLSDSGFYLCAWGERGIDIQYFGAGTRLSVL.

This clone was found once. The CDR3 region is CSASYGFIGNQPQHF. As DNA, the CDR3 is TGCAGTGCTAGTTACGGGTTTATCGGCAATCAGCCCCAGCATTTT. The gene calls are TRBV20-1 and TRBJ1-5; the D is unclear. Trimming removed 3 bases from V and 2 bases from J, with 14 bases in between. Germline lookup yields CDR1 DFQATT and CDR2 SNEGSKA (reference sequence). This CDR3 spans 15 amino acids.

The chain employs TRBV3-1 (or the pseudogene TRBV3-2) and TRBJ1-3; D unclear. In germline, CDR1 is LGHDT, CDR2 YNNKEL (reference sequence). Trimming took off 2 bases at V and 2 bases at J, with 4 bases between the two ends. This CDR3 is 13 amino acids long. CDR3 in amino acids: CASSQQTGNTIYF. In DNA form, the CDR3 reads TGTGCCAGCAGCCAACAGACTGGAAACACCATATATTTT.

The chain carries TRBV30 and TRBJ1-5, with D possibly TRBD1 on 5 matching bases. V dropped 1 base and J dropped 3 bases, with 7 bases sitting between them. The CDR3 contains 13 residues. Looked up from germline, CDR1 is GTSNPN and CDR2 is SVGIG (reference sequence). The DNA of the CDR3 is TGTGCCTGGAGTGGACAGCCCAATCAGCCCCAGCATTTT. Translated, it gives CAWSGQPNQPQHF.

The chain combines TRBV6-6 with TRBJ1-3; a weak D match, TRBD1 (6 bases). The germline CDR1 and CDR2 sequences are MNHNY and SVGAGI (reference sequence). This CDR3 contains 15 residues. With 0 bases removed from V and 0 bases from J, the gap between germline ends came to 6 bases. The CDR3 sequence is CASSYSTGSGNTIYF. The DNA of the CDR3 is TGTGCCAGCAGTTACTCGACAGGCTCTGGAAACACCATATATTTT.

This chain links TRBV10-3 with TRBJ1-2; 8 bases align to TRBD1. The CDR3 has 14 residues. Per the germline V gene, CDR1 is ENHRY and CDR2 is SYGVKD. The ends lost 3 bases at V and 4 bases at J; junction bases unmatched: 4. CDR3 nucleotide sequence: TGTGCCATCAGTGAACTTGACAGGGGCTATGGCTACACCTTC. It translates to CAISELDRGYGYTF.